This T cell receptor beta chain was observed in a study of shared T cell receptors in the human thymus. Assay used: immunoSEQ multiplex PCR; TCRdb lists only in-frame clones, some missing. The top ten clones hold more than 0.009% of a sample with hundreds of thousands of clones, over 75% of them seen once. Germline V CDR1 and CDR2: GTSNPN, SVGIG (reference sequence). This CDR3 spans 15 amino acids. The data were also submitted as part of a second study, on human thymus T cells. Per that study: Donors were healthy Finnish babies undergoing corrective operations for congenital heart defects.

V is TRBV30 and J is TRBJ2-5; 9 nucleotides agree with TRBD1. The J call is in doubt because the DNA end fits TRBJ2-7 better. This clonotype originated in a boy less than two years old with a congenital heart defect. Source material: thymocytes. The CDR3 is CAWERKDRGTYEQYF. In DNA form, the CDR3 reads TGTGCCTGGGAGCGTAAAGACAGGGGGACCTACGAGCAGTACTTC.